This T cell receptor beta chain stems from a study of shared clonotypes between healthy human individuals. Germline V gene sequence: CDR1 MNHNS, CDR2 SASEGT. CDR3 length: 15 residues. The V and J ends lost 4 bases and 2 bases respectively, with 14 bases between them. Clones were sequenced by immunoSEQ multiplex PCR, and TCRdb holds only the in-frame ones, with some missing. The sample has some 1.4 million clones; approximately 97% are singletons. This receptor was obtained from a man younger than 40 in good health. Sequencing was done on a sample of naive CD4+ T cells sorted from blood. Subset described: CD45RA+ positively selected. The chain uses TRBV6-1 and TRBJ2-5; the D call may be TRBD1 or TRBD2 (5 bases each). CDR3 coding DNA: TGTGCCAGCAGTGCAGTAGCGTCAGGGCAAGAGACCCAGTACTTC. As protein: CASSAVASGQETQYF.